A single sample gave rise to the 23 T cell receptor beta chains below, sequenced in a study of OX40 agonist ivuxolimab in advanced cancers. TCRdb keeps only in-frame clones here, not all; method: immunoSEQ multiplex PCR. The sample consists of more than 75,000 clones, 80% to 90% of them appearing once. The sequencing here drew on CD4+ or CD8+ T cells sorted from blood, taken in a trial of the OX40 agonist ivuxolimab. Receptors originate from an adult with an advanced solid tumor such as melanoma, head and neck, liver or kidney cancer.

This clone appeared a few times. The rearrangement uses TRBV6-5 and TRBJ1-1, with D possibly TRBD1 on 6 matching bases. V gave up 5 bases and J gave up 1 base, with 11 bases separating them. This CDR3 comprises 14 residues. Germline values: CDR1 MNHEY, CDR2 SVGAGI. This CDR3 is CASSGGGQNTEAFF. The CDR3 DNA follows: TGTGCCAGCAGTGGAGGGGGTCAGAACACTGAAGCTTTCTTT.

This clone appeared once. V is TRBV6-6 and J is TRBJ2-7; perhaps TRBD1 as D (6 bases). V gave up 2 bases and J gave up 2 bases, with 10 bases separating them. The CDR3 loop spans 14 amino acids. CDR1 is MNHNY and CDR2 is SVGAGI in the germline V gene (reference sequence). This CDR3 reads CASSYGKGAYEQYF. As DNA, the CDR3 is TGTGCCAGCAGTTACGGAAAGGGGGCCTACGAGCAGTACTTC.

CDR3 bases: TGCGCCAGCACCCAACAGGGGAGGACTGGGGCCAACGTCCTGACTTTC. Amino acid sequence: CASTQQGRTGANVLTF. The V call is TRBV5-1, the J call TRBJ2-6; D is possibly TRBD1 (7 bases). V was clipped by 6 bases and J by 2 bases, with 15 bases between them. CDR1 and CDR2 (germline): SGHRS, YFSETQ. The CDR3 has 16 amino acids.

This chain links TRBV6-1 with TRBJ1-4, with D perhaps TRBD1 (5 bases). The CDR3 is made up of 16 amino acids. V dropped 2 bases and J dropped 5 bases, with 15 bases sitting between them. Germline assignment: CDR1 MNHNS and CDR2 SASEGT. CDR3 in amino acids: CASSEIVGTLNEKLFF. DNA of the CDR3: TGTGCCAGCAGTGAAATAGTAGGGACCTTAAATGAAAAACTGTTTTTT.

The chain is built from TRBV6-1 and TRBJ2-5, with TRBD2 as a possible D gene (6 bases). Trimming shortened V by 2 bases and J by 4 bases, and 14 bases separated the two germline ends. CDR1 and CDR2 from the germline V gene are MNHNS and SASEGT. CDR3 size: 15 residues. This CDR3 reads CASSELGLALETQYF. The CDR3 DNA reads as TGTGCCAGCAGTGAACTGGGGCTAGCGCTAGAGACCCAGTACTTC.

The rearrangement links TRBV7-9 to TRBJ1-1, with D perhaps TRBD1 (6 bases). Trimming took 0 bases from V and 3 from J, leaving 17 bases between them. The CDR3 has 17 amino acids. Per germline, CDR1 SEHNR and CDR2 FQNEAQ (reference sequence). The CDR3 region is CASSLAKGGVVDTEAFF. The DNA of the CDR3 is TGTGCCAGCAGCTTAGCGAAGGGGGGCGTTGTGGACACTGAAGCTTTCTTT. Filled out from reference TRBV7-9 and TRBJ1-1, the complete variable domain reads DTGVSQNPRHKITKRGQNVTFRCDPISEHNRLYWYRQTLGQGPEFLTYFQNEAQLEKSRLLSDRFSAERPKGSFSTLEIQRTEQGDSAMYLCASSLAKGGVVDTEAFFGQGTRLTVV.

In its sample, this clone was seen once. This rearrangement joins TRBV10-1 to TRBJ2-7; 9 bases fit TRBD2. This CDR3 has 16 residues. Trimming cost V 0 bases and J 0 bases; bases outside gene matches: 3. Germline CDR1 reads WNHNN; CDR2 reads SYGVQD (reference sequence). CDR3 sequence: CASSESGREGSYEQYF. The CDR3 nucleotides are TGCGCCAGCAGTGAGTCGGGGCGGGAGGGCTCCTACGAGCAGTACTTC.

The CDR3 here is CASSLDARKADTQYF. The CDR3 region has the DNA TGCGCCAGCAGCTTGGACGCTCGGAAGGCTGATACGCAGTATTTT. This chain connects TRBV5-1 to TRBJ2-3; no clear D gene. The CDR3 has 15 amino acids. The germline gives CDR1 SGHRS, CDR2 YFSETQ. The germline V and J ends were trimmed by 0 bases and 6 bases, with 14 bases remaining between them.

The rearrangement joins TRBV18 to TRBJ2-2, with a tentative D call TRBD1 (6 bases). Germline V CDR1 and CDR2: KGHSH, LQKENI. This CDR3 comprises 13 residues. V was trimmed by 5 bases and J by 6 bases, leaving 10 bases between them. This chain's CDR3 is CASSSEGAGELFF. The CDR3 DNA sequence: TGTGCCAGCTCATCTGAGGGGGCCGGGGAGCTGTTTTTT.

V usage is TRBV28 and J usage is TRBJ2-7; D not resolved. In germline, CDR1 is MDHEN, CDR2 SYDVKM. Trimming removed 3 bases from V and 6 bases from J, with 6 bases in between. The CDR3 has 11 residues. The CDR3 sequence is CASSLLGEQYF. The DNA for the CDR3 is TGTGCCAGCAGTTTGTTAGGCGAGCAGTACTTC. Supplemented by reference TRBV28 and TRBJ2-7, the full variable domain reads DVKVTQSSRYLVKRTGEKVFLECVQDMDHENMFWYRQDPGLGLRLIYFSYDVKMKEKGDIPEGYSVSREKKERFSLILESASTNQTSMYLCASSLLGEQYFGPGTRLTVT.

The V call is TRBV9, the J call TRBJ2-3; TRBD1 matches at 7 bases. V lost 2 bases and J lost 4; bases outside the gene matches: 4. Germline V gene sequence: CDR1 SGDLS, CDR2 YYNGEE. The CDR3 consists of 14 residues. The CDR3 here is CASSVQGDADTQYF. CDR3 nucleotides: TGTGCCAGCAGCGTCCAGGGGGATGCAGATACGCAGTATTTT.

The chain carries TRBV27 and TRBJ1-2; tentative D call: TRBD1 (6 bases). This CDR3 spans 14 amino acids. Germline CDR1 and CDR2: MNHEY and SMNVEV (reference sequence). Deletions cut 3 bases from V and 6 bases from J, with 14 bases between. The CDR3 spells CASSFRTASHGYTF. CDR3 DNA sequence: TGTGCCAGCAGTTTTCGGACAGCATCGCATGGCTACACCTTC.

This chain joins TRBV29-1 and TRBJ2-3; D gene uncertain. CDR1 SQVTM and CDR2 ANQGSEA come from the germline V gene. CDR3 length: 15 amino acids. Trimming left V 0 bases short and J 2 bases short, with 12 bases between. The CDR3 bases are TGCAGCGTTGAAGATTATGGCAGCGACACAGATACGCAGTATTTT. Protein product: CSVEDYGSDTDTQYF.

The V and J genes are TRBV6-1 and TRBJ2-3; TRBD2 matches 11 bases. Germline CDR1 and CDR2: MNHNS and SASEGT. The ends lost 5 bases at V and 0 bases at J; junction bases unmatched: 1. The CDR3 runs to 15 residues. In nucleotides, the CDR3 is TGTGCCAGCAGTCGACTAGCGGGGAGCACAGATACGCAGTATTTT. It is translated as CASSRLAGSTDTQYF.

The V call is TRBV6-1, the J call TRBJ1-5; D possibly corresponds to TRBD1 (6 bases). The V gene's germline CDR1 is MNHNS and CDR2 SASEGT. V was cut by 3 bases and J by 3 bases, with 15 bases left in between. The CDR3 has 16 amino acids. The CDR3 protein is CASSDSGQAINQPQHF. In DNA, the CDR3 is TGTGCCAGCAGTGATTCGGGACAAGCCATCAATCAGCCCCAGCATTTT.

The gene calls are TRBV5-1 and TRBJ1-3; 7 bases map to TRBD1. The CDR3 has 15 amino acids. Germline assignment: CDR1 SGHRS and CDR2 YFSETQ. J lost 1 base, V lost 4 bases, and 5 bases had no gene match. CDR3 nucleotides: TGCGCCAGCAGCCTCTCGACAGGGTCTGGAAACACCATATATTTT. Encoded protein: CASSLSTGSGNTIYF.

The table lists this clone with a count of one. V is TRBV5-1 and J is TRBJ2-6, with 10 positions matching TRBD1. CDR1 and CDR2 from the germline V gene are SGHRS and YFSETQ. The CDR3 has 20 amino acids. The V gene end was trimmed by 0 bases and the J gene end by 2 bases; junction bases not matched to a gene: 11. The CDR3 region is CASSLARGRDRGPGANVLTF. As DNA, the CDR3 is TGCGCCAGCAGCTTGGCCAGGGGGAGGGACAGGGGACCTGGGGCCAACGTCCTGACTTTC.

The chain carries TRBV29-1 and TRBJ1-4; 7 positions match TRBD1. The CDR3 has 14 amino acids. Trimming took 6 bases from V and 0 from J; bases not matched to a gene: 4. Germline V gives CDR1 SQVTM, CDR2 ANQGSEA. The CDR3 DNA reads TGCAGCGTCTACAGGGGAGCAACTAATGAAAAACTGTTTTTT. It is translated as CSVYRGATNEKLFF.

The genes are TRBV18 and TRBJ1-6; D unresolved. Per germline, CDR1 KGHSH and CDR2 LQKENI. The ends were cut back, 0 bases at V and 5 bases at J, with 8 bases in the middle. The CDR3 runs 15 residues. Here the CDR3 DNA reads TGTGCCAGCTCACCACCGTCAGCAGATAATTCACCCCTCCACTTT. Residues: CASSPPSADNSPLHF.

This chain joins TRBV28 and TRBJ1-2, with a tentative D call TRBD1 (5 bases). The germline V and J ends were trimmed by 2 bases and 6 bases, with 10 bases remaining between them. The CDR3 contains 13 residues. The germline V gene has CDR1 MDHEN and CDR2 SYDVKM. CDR3 region: CASSLAQGDGYTF. For the CDR3, the DNA is TGTGCCAGCAGTTTAGCCCAGGGTGATGGCTACACCTTC.

The CDR3 nucleotides read TGTGCTAGTGGTTTGGTAAACATGCTGGGTCTCACGTCGGCTTTCTTT. As protein: CASGLVNMLGLTSAFF. V usage is TRBV12-5 and J usage is TRBJ1-1; no firm D call. Between the trimmed V and J ends, which lost 0 bases and 11 bases, there was a span of 22 bases. The CDR3 covers 16 residues. The germline V gene has CDR1 LGHNT and CDR2 FRNRAP.

The CDR3 loop reads CASSWDGPTEAFF. The CDR3, as DNA: TGTGCCAGCAGCTGGGACGGACCCACTGAAGCTTTCTTT. The chain employs TRBV28 and TRBJ1-1, with a possible D match to TRBD1 (5 bases). Trimming removed 6 bases at V and 4 bases at J, with 12 bases between. The CDR3 has 13 residues. Germline V gene sequence: CDR1 MDHEN, CDR2 SYDVKM.

The chain combines TRBV9 with TRBJ2-4, with TRBD1 as a possible D gene (5 bases). CDR1 is SGDLS and CDR2 is YYNGEE in the germline V gene. CDR3 length: 14 residues. The V and J ends lost 0 bases and 7 bases respectively, with 11 bases between them. The CDR3 sequence: CASSVEAKGNIQYF. The CDR3 DNA is TGTGCCAGCAGCGTAGAGGCGAAGGGGAACATTCAGTACTTC. Combining the CDR3 with reference TRBV9 and TRBJ2-4 gives the whole variable domain DSGVTQTPKHLITATGQRVTLRCSPRSGDLSVYWYQQSLDQGLQFLIQYYNGEERAKGNILERFSAQQFPDLHSELNLSSLELGDSALYFCASSVEAKGNIQYFGAGTRLSVL.